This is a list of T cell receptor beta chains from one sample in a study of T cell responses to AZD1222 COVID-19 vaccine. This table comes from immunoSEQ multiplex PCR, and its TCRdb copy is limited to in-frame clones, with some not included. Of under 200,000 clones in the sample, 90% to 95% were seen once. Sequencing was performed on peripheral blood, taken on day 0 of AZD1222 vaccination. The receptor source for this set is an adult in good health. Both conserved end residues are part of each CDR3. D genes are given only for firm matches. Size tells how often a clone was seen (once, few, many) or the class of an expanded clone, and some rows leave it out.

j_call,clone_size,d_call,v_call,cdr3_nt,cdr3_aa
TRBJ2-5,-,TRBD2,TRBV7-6,TGTGCCAGCAGCTTAGGCTCTCTAGCGGCCCAAGAGACCCAGTACTTC,CASSLGSLAAQETQYF
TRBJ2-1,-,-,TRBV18,TGTGCCAGCTCACCACGGCAGGGGAGTACCCCTAGCCAGAGGGGCAATGAGCAGTTCTTC,CASSPRQGSTPSQRGNEQFF
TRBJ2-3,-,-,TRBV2,TGTGCCAGCAACGGTTTCACAGATACGCAGTATTTT,CASNGFTDTQYF
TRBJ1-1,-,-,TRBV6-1,TGTGCCAGCAGTTCCCGGGCGAGGAACACTGAAGCTTTCTTT,CASSSRARNTEAFF
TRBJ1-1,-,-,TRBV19,TGTGCCAGTAGTATAGGGTCCGCTGAAGCTTTCTTT,CASSIGSAEAFF
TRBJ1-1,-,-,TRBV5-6,TGTGCCAGCAGCCGGACGACTGAAGCTTTCTTT,CASSRTTEAFF
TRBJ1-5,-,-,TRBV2,TGTGCCAGCAGTGTGCAGGGGAATCAGCCCCAGCATTTT,CASSVQGNQPQHF
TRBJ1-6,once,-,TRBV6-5,TGTGCCAGCAGTTACTCGTGGACAGTAAATTCACCCCTCCACTTT,CASSYSWTVNSPLHF
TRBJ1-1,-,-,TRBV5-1,TGCGCCAGCAGCCTCGAGCCTTTAAGTCTAGCTTTCTTT,CASSLEPLSLAFF
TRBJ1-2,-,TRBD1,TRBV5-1,TGCGCCAGCAGCTTGGGGACCGGGACAGACGTCTATGGCTACACCTTC,CASSLGTGTDVYGYTF
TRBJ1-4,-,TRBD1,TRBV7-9,TGTGCCAGCAGCCATTCAGACAGGGATGAAAAACTGTTTTTT,CASSHSDRDEKLFF
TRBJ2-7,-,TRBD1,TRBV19,TGTGCCAGTAGTATGGGACAGGGAGGTTACGAGCAGTACTTC,CASSMGQGGYEQYF
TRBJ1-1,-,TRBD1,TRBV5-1,TGCGCCAGCAGCGACAGCAGGGGGCGGACGTCGCAAACTGAAGCTTTCTTT,CASSDSRGRTSQTEAFF
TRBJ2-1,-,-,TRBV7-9,TGTGCCAGCAGCTCTAGGGGGGGAGCGTCCAATGAGCAGTTCTTC,CASSSRGGASNEQFF
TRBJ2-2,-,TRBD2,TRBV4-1,TGCGCCAGCAGCCTTAGCGGGGGTCCCGGGGAGCTGTTTTTT,CASSLSGGPGELFF
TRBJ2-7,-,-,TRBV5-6,TGTGCCAGCAGGGGTGACGACGTTTACGAGCAGTACTTC,CASRGDDVYEQYF
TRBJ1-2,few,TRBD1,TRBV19,TGTGCCAGTAGTCTGAAAGCAGGGGGACTCGGGGGCTACACCTTC,CASSLKAGGLGGYTF
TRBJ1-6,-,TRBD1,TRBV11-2,TGTGCCAGCAGCTTCCGGACAGGGGGAGGTTCACCCCTCCACTTT,CASSFRTGGGSPLHF
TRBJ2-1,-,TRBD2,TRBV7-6,TGTGCCAGCAGCTTAAGGGGCGGGGGAGACAATGAGCAGTTCTTC,CASSLRGGGDNEQFF
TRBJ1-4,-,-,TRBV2,TGTGCCAGTAACGGACAGACAAATGAAAAACTGTTTTTT,CASNGQTNEKLFF
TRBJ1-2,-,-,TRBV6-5,TGTGCCAGCAGCCGGACTAGGAGGGGTGGCTACACCTTC,CASSRTRRGGYTF
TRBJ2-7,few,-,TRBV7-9,TGTGCCAGCAGCCCTCCATCTCGGGGCTACGAGCAGTACTTC,CASSPPSRGYEQYF
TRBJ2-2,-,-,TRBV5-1,TGCGCCAGCGAAATTGCGCCGGGATTCGGGGAGCTGTTTTTT,CASEIAPGFGELFF
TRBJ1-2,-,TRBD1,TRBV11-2,TGTGCCAGCAGCTTAGCACAGGGGGCGTATTCGAACTATGGCTACACCTTC,CASSLAQGAYSNYGYTF
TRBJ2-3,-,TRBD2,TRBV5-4,TGTGCCAGCAGCGATCGGGGGGGCGGGGTAGATACGCAGTATTTT,CASSDRGGGVDTQYF
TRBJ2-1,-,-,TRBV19,TGTGCCAGTAGTATTATAGGGACGAGCTCCTACAATGAGCAGTTCTTC,CASSIIGTSSYNEQFF
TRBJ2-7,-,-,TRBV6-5,TGTGCCAGCAGGAACCGGGACTTTGCTGGGGAGCAGTACTTC,CASRNRDFAGEQYF
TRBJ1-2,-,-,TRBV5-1,TGCGCCAGCAGCGCTGCACTTAACCTAAACTATGGCTACACCTTC,CASSAALNLNYGYTF
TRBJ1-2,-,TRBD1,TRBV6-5,TGTGCCAGCAGTTCGAACAGGGGGCGTGGTGGCTACACCTTC,CASSSNRGRGGYTF
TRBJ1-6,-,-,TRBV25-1,TGTGCCAGCAGTGTCCATAGTAATTCACCCCTCCACTTT,CASSVHSNSPLHF
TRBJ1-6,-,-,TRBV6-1,TGTGCCAGCAGTGAATTAGGGGGTTTGAATTCACCCCTCCACTTT,CASSELGGLNSPLHF
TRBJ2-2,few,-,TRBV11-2,TGTGCCAGCAGCCCAATCCCGAAGGCCGGGACGACCGGGGAGCTGTTTTTT,CASSPIPKAGTTGELFF
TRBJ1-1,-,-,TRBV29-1,TGCAGCGTTGGAGATACAGGGACCACTGAAGCTTTCTTT,CSVGDTGTTEAFF
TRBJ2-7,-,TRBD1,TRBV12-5,TGTGCTAGTGGTTTGGAAACAGGGGACAGAGAGCAGTACTTC,CASGLETGDREQYF
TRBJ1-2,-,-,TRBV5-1,TGCGCCAGCAGCTTGGACGGGTATGGCTACACCTTC,CASSLDGYGYTF
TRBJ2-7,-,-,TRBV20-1,TGCAGTGCTAGTGGCAGTTCCCTTCCCATAAACTCCTACGAGCAGTACTTC,CSASGSSLPINSYEQYF
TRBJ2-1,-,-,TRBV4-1,TGCGCCAGCAGTCCCAGGGGGGCGGGGGACTCCTACAATGAGCAGTTCTTC,CASSPRGAGDSYNEQFF
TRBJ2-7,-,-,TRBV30,TGTGCCTGGAGTCACGGGGAGGACGAGCAGTACTTC,CAWSHGEDEQYF
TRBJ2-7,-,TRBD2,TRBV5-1,TGCGCCAGCAGTCCCGGGACTAGCGGCTACGAGCAGTACTTC,CASSPGTSGYEQYF
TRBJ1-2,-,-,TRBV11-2,TGTGCCAGCAGCTTAGATCCCGCCAGGGTGAGCGGTGGCTACACCTTC,CASSLDPARVSGGYTF
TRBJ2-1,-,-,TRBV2,TGTGCCAGCATTGGCGGCTCTTACAATGAGCAGTTCTTC,CASIGGSYNEQFF
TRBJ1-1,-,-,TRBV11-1,TGTGCCAGCAAGAGACTCCTGAACACTGAAGCTTTCTTT,CASKRLLNTEAFF
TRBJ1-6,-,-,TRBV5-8,TGTGCCAGCAGCTTGGGACCGGGACGCGGAGGCAATTCACCCCTCCACTTT,CASSLGPGRGGNSPLHF
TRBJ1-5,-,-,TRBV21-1,TGTGCCAGCAGCAAAGTGGGGGGAGCGCCCCAGCATTTT,CASSKVGGAPQHF
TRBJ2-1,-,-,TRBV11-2,TGTGCCAGCAGCTTAGACCCAGGGACCATCTCCTACAATGAGCAGTTCTTC,CASSLDPGTISYNEQFF
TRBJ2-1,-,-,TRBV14,TGTGCCAGCAGCCAAGAGGCTGGGGGCCCGGCGTACAATGAGCAGTTCTTC,CASSQEAGGPAYNEQFF
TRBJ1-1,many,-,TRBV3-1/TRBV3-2,TGTGCCAGCAGCCAGGGTACGAACACTGAAGCTTTCTTT,CASSQGTNTEAFF
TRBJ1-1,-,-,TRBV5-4,TGTGCCACATACATAGGGAGGGAGGCTTTCTTT,CATYIGREAFF
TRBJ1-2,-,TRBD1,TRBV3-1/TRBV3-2,TGTGCCAGCAGCCAAGCCCCCGGACAGGGCAACTATGGCTACACCTTC,CASSQAPGQGNYGYTF
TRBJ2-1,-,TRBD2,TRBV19,TGTGCCAGTAGTATTCTAGCGGGGGGCTCCAATGAGCAGTTCTTC,CASSILAGGSNEQFF
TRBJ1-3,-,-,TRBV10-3,TGTGCCATCAGTGAAGGTCTCTCTGGAAACACCATATATTTT,CAISEGLSGNTIYF
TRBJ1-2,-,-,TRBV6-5,TGTGCCAGCACCGAGAGGGTTGGAAATTATGGCTACACCTTC,CASTERVGNYGYTF
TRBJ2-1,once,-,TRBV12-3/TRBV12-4,TGTGCCAGCAGTTTAGACTACAATGAGCAGTTCTTC,CASSLDYNEQFF
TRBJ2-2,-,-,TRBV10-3,TGTGCCATCAGTGAAGTATCCCTCGGCACCGGGGAGCTGTTTTTT,CAISEVSLGTGELFF
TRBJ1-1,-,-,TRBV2,TGTGCCAGCAGCGAGGGGGTCTCAATAGCTTTCTTT,CASSEGVSIAFF
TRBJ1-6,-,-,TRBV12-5,TGTGCTAGTGGTTTGGAGGGATTGGGTTCACCCCTCCACTTT,CASGLEGLGSPLHF
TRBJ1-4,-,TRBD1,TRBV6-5,TGTGCCAGCAGGGGGACAGGGGATGGAAAACTGTTTTTT,CASRGTGDGKLFF
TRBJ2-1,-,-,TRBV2,TGTGCCAGCAGGGACAGCGGGACCTCCTACAATGAGCAGTTCTTC,CASRDSGTSYNEQFF
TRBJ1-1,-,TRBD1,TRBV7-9,TGTGCCAGCAGCCCGGGACAGGGTAGTACTGAAGCTTTCTTT,CASSPGQGSTEAFF